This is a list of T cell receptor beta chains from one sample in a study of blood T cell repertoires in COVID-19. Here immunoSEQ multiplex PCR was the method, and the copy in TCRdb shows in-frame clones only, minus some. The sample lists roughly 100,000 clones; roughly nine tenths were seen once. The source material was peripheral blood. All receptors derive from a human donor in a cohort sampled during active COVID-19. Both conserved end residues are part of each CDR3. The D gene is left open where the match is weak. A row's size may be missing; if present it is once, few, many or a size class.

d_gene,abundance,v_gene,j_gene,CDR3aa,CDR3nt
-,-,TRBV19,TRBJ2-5,CASSIGEGGTQYF,TGTGCCAGTAGTATAGGGGAGGGGGGGACCCAGTACTTC
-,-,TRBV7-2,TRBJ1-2,CASSLVPGGVDYGYTF,TGTGCCAGCAGCTTAGTACCCGGAGGGGTTGACTATGGCTACACCTTC
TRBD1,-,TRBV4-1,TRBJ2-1,CASSHRTTGTGMVDEQFF,TGCGCCAGCAGCCATCGAACGACCGGGACAGGGATGGTGGATGAGCAGTTCTTC
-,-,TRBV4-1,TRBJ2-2,CASSQGRLGPGELFF,TGCGCCAGCAGCCAAGGCCGGTTGGGCCCCGGGGAGCTGTTTTTT
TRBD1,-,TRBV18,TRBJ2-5,CASSHGTGRVAETQYF,TGTGCCAGCTCACACGGGACAGGGAGAGTGGCAGAGACCCAGTACTTC
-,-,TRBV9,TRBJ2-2,CASSVLQNTGELFF,TGTGCCAGCAGCGTATTACAGAACACCGGGGAGCTGTTTTTT
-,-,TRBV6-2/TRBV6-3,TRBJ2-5,CASSYWQTQYF,TGTGCCAGCAGTTATTGGCAGACCCAGTACTTC
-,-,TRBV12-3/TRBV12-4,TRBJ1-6,CATGGYNSPLHF,TGTGCCACGGGGGGTTATAATTCACCCCTCCACTTT
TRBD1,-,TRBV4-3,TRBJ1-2,CASSQYRGSYGYTF,TGCGCCAGCAGCCAGTACAGGGGCTCGTATGGCTACACCTTC
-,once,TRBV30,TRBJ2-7,CAWSVHQAYEQYF,TGTGCCTGGAGTGTACACCAGGCCTACGAGCAGTACTTC
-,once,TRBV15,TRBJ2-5,CATSRDRELARETQYF,TGTGCCACCAGCAGAGATCGGGAGCTAGCCAGAGAGACCCAGTACTTC
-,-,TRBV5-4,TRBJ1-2,CASSLDPGSYGYTF,TGTGCCAGCAGCTTGGATCCAGGGTCTTATGGCTACACCTTC
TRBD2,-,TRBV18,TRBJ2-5,CASSPPGGETQYF,TGTGCCAGCTCACCACCGGGGGGGGAGACCCAGTACTTC
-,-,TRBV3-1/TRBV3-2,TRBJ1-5,CASSQHGESNQPQHF,TGTGCCAGCAGCCAACATGGGGAGAGCAATCAGCCCCAGCATTTT
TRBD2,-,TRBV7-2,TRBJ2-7,CASSLGALAGREQYF,TGTGCCAGCAGCTTAGGGGCCCTAGCGGGTCGCGAGCAGTACTTC
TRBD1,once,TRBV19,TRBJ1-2,CASSLTGTAVDGYTF,TGTGCCAGTAGTTTAACCGGGACAGCCGTGGATGGCTACACCTTC